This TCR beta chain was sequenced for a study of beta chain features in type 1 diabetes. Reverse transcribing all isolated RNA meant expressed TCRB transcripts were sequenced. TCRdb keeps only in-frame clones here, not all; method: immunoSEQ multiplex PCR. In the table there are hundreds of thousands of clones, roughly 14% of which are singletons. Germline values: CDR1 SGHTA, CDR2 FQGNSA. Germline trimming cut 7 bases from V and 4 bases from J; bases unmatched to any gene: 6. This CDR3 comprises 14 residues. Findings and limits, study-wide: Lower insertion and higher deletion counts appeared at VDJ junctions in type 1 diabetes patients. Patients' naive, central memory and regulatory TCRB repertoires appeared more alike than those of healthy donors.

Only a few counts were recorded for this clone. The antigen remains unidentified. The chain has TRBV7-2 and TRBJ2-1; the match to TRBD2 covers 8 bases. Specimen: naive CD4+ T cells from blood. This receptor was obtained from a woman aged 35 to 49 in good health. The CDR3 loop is CASTRGVGYNEQFF. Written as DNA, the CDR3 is TGTGCCAGCACGCGGGGGGTCGGGTACAATGAGCAGTTCTTC.